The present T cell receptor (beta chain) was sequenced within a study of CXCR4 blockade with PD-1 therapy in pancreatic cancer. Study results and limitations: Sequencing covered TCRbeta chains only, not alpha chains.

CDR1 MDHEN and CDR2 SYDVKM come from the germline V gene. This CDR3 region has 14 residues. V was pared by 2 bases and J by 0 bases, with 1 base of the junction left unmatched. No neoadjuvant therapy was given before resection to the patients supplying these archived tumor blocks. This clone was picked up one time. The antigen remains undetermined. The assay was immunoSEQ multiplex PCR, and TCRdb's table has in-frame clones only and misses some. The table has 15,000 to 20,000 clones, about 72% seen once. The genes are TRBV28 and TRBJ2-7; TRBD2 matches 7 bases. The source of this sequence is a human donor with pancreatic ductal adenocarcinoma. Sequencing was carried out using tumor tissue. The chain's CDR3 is CASSLGGSSYEQYF. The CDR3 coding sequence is TGTGCCAGCAGTTTAGGCGGGAGCTCCTACGAGCAGTACTTC.